Listed below are T cell receptor beta chains from one sample, sequenced in a study of PD-L1 blockade in urothelial cancer. Generated by immunoSEQ multiplex PCR, the TCRdb table keeps only in-frame clones and is missing some. The data show 35,000 or so clones, around four fifths seen once. The material sequenced was PBMCs, taken around atezolizumab (anti-PD-L1) treatment. The receptors shown here come from a man between 60 and 75 years old with urothelial cancer. Both conserved end residues are part of each CDR3. D genes are given only for firm matches. Size is omitted from some rows. Given values are once, few, many or a class for expanded clones.

d_call,v_call,j_call,clone_size,cdr3_aa,cdr3_nt
.,TRBV9,TRBJ2-7,.,CASSPARGYEQYF,TGTGCCAGCAGCCCCGCCCGGGGGTACGAGCAGTACTTC
TRBD1,TRBV7-2,TRBJ1-1,.,CASSFSTGTGNTEAFF,TGTGCCAGCAGTTTTAGCACCGGGACAGGGAACACTGAAGCTTTCTTT
TRBD2,TRBV11-2,TRBJ2-7,.,CASSSIAGPGYEQYF,TGTGCCAGCAGCTCAATAGCGGGACCCGGCTACGAGCAGTACTTC
.,TRBV30,TRBJ2-5,.,CAWGGGGRAQYF,TGTGCCTGGGGGGGCGGGGGCAGGGCCCAGTACTTC
TRBD1,TRBV7-8,TRBJ1-1,.,CASSFRTGEGTEAFF,TGTGCCAGCAGCTTCAGGACAGGGGAGGGAACTGAAGCTTTCTTT
.,TRBV6-1,TRBJ1-2,.,CASSDRERANYGYTF,TGTGCCAGCAGTGACAGGGAGCGGGCTAACTATGGCTACACCTTC
.,TRBV7-2,TRBJ2-6,.,CASLGLRNILTF,TGTGCCAGCCTGGGACTCCGAAACATCCTGACTTTC
TRBD2,TRBV28,TRBJ2-3,.,CATQREPTDTQYF,TGTGCCACCCAGCGGGAGCCGACAGATACGCAGTATTTT
.,TRBV25-1,TRBJ2-7,.,CASSDQGILKQYF,TGTGCCAGCAGTGACCAGGGTATTCTCAAGCAGTACTTC
TRBD1,TRBV15,TRBJ2-2,.,CATSRDGQANTGELFF,TGTGCCACCAGCAGAGACGGACAGGCGAACACCGGGGAGCTGTTTTTT
TRBD1,TRBV19,TRBJ2-3,.,CASSRAPPGQGSDTQYF,TGTGCCAGTAGTAGGGCCCCTCCGGGACAGGGGTCAGATACGCAGTATTTT
.,TRBV7-9,TRBJ1-3,.,CASSLGRDSGNTIYF,TGTGCCAGCAGCTTAGGGAGGGACTCTGGAAACACCATATATTTT
.,TRBV28,TRBJ2-1,.,CASSLFDEQFF,TGTGCCAGCAGTTTATTCGATGAGCAGTTCTTC
TRBD2,TRBV28,TRBJ2-1,.,CASSLLSGSNEQFF,TGTGCCAGCAGTTTACTCAGCGGGAGCAATGAGCAGTTCTTC
.,TRBV14,TRBJ1-4,few,CASSRSLSEKLFF,TGTGCCAGCAGTCGGAGTCTTTCTGAAAAACTGTTTTTT
TRBD1,TRBV6-5,TRBJ2-7,.,CATLRQGILAEQYF,TGTGCCACACTTAGACAGGGGATCCTGGCCGAGCAGTACTTC
.,TRBV15,TRBJ1-5,.,CATSRREGNQPQHF,TGTGCCACCAGCCGGCGGGAAGGCAATCAGCCCCAGCATTTT
TRBD2,TRBV5-1,TRBJ2-5,.,CASSLAPRTGGQETQYF,TGCGCCAGCAGCTTGGCCCCCCGGACCGGGGGGCAAGAGACCCAGTACTTC
.,TRBV10-2,TRBJ1-2,once,CASSEGRDGYTF,TGCGCCAGCAGTGAGGGCAGGGATGGCTACACCTTC
TRBD1,TRBV6-6,TRBJ1-1,.,CASSYSRQGWTEAFF,TGTGCCAGCAGTTATTCTAGACAGGGGTGGACTGAAGCTTTCTTT
.,TRBV5-6,TRBJ2-5,.,CASSSASSVRETQYF,TGTGCCAGCAGTTCAGCCTCTAGCGTTCGCGAGACCCAGTACTTC
.,TRBV7-8,TRBJ2-5,.,CASSLGAGGKETQYF,TGTGCCAGCAGCTTAGGCGCAGGGGGGAAAGAGACCCAGTACTTC
TRBD1,TRBV7-2,TRBJ2-5,many,CASSPRQGQETQYF,TGTGCCAGCAGCCCCAGACAGGGGCAAGAGACCCAGTACTTC
TRBD1,TRBV10-3,TRBJ1-5,.,CAISPGDRNQPQHF,TGTGCCATCAGCCCGGGGGACAGAAATCAGCCCCAGCATTTT
.,TRBV6-4,TRBJ1-1,.,CASVPREGFSPDTEAFF,TGTGCCAGCGTCCCCAGAGAGGGTTTTTCTCCTGACACTGAAGCTTTCTTT
TRBD1,TRBV7-9,TRBJ2-6,.,CASLGATGTASSGANVLTF,TGTGCCAGCTTAGGGGCAACCGGGACAGCCTCCTCTGGGGCCAACGTCCTGACTTTC
.,TRBV6-1,TRBJ2-1,.,CASSDVRGAEQFF,TGTGCCAGCAGTGACGTAAGGGGCGCTGAGCAGTTCTTC
TRBD1,TRBV19,TRBJ2-2,.,CASSIPGQGAGELFF,TGTGCCAGTAGTATTCCGGGACAGGGGGCCGGGGAGCTGTTTTTT
.,TRBV5-1,TRBJ2-2,.,CASSGGHSNTGELFF,TGCGCCAGCAGCGGGGGACATTCGAACACCGGGGAGCTGTTTTTT
.,TRBV6-6,TRBJ1-6,.,CASSAADSYNSPLHF,TGTGCCAGCAGTGCGGCGGACAGTTATAATTCACCCCTCCACTTT
TRBD1,TRBV2,TRBJ2-7,.,CASSWGRDRVGEQYF,TGTGCCAGCAGTTGGGGTCGGGACAGGGTCGGCGAGCAGTACTTC
TRBD1,TRBV30,TRBJ2-2,.,CAWSVTTGANTGELFF,TGTGCCTGGAGTGTCACGACAGGGGCGAACACCGGGGAGCTGTTTTTT
TRBD2,TRBV12-5,TRBJ2-7,.,CASGPYGTICYEQYF,TGTGCTAGTGGTCCATACGGGACTATTTGCTACGAGCAGTACTTC
TRBD2,TRBV7-9,TRBJ2-3,.,CASSSAGGYPDTQYF,TGTGCCAGCAGCTCAGCGGGAGGGTACCCAGATACGCAGTATTTT
TRBD2,TRBV7-6,TRBJ2-5,.,CASSRSGGVETQYF,TGTGCCAGCAGTCGCTCCGGGGGGGTGGAGACCCAGTACTTC
TRBD1,TRBV6-4,TRBJ1-4,.,CASIRGTEKKVNEKLFF,TGTGCCAGCATTCGAGGGACAGAGAAAAAAGTTAATGAAAAACTGTTTTTT
.,TRBV5-1,TRBJ2-7,.,CASYPQPGRADEQYF,TGCGCCAGTTACCCGCAACCGGGCAGGGCCGACGAGCAGTACTTC
TRBD2,TRBV4-2,TRBJ2-3,.,CASSRSSGADTQYF,TGTGCCAGCAGCCGATCTAGCGGAGCTGATACGCAGTATTTT
.,TRBV7-9,TRBJ2-2,once,CASSLRRGRGANTGELFF,TGTGCCAGCAGCCTACGCCGAGGCAGGGGTGCGAACACCGGGGAGCTGTTTTTT
TRBD2,TRBV6-1,TRBJ2-5,.,CASSVLAGETQYF,TGTGCCAGCAGTGTATTAGCGGGGGAGACCCAGTACTTC
TRBD1,TRBV4-1,TRBJ1-5,few,CASSQADRDYQPQHF,TGCGCCAGCAGCCAAGCCGACAGGGATTATCAGCCCCAGCATTTT
.,TRBV19,TRBJ2-3,.,CASSIYGGVTDTQYF,TGTGCCAGTAGTATCTACGGCGGCGTGACAGATACGCAGTATTTT
.,TRBV4-3,TRBJ2-2,.,CASSQDRAGELFF,TGCGCCAGCAGCCAAGATCGGGCCGGGGAGCTGTTTTTT
TRBD1,TRBV5-5,TRBJ2-1,.,CASSRGQVSYNEQFF,TGTGCCAGCAGCCGGGGACAGGTATCCTACAATGAGCAGTTCTTC
TRBD2,TRBV5-4,TRBJ2-5,.,CASSQVLAGGGETQYF,TGTGCCAGCAGCCAAGTACTAGCGGGAGGAGGGGAGACCCAGTACTTC
TRBD1,TRBV29-1,TRBJ1-1,.,CSFAWTGLNTEAFF,TGCAGCTTCGCGTGGACAGGGCTGAACACTGAAGCTTTCTTT
.,TRBV5-1,TRBJ2-7,.,CASSLGREGVEQYF,TGCGCCAGCAGCTTGGGCAGGGAAGGAGTCGAGCAGTACTTC
TRBD1,TRBV19,TRBJ1-3,.,CASSPYRGAGNTIYF,TGTGCCAGTAGTCCCTACAGGGGGGCTGGAAACACCATATATTTT